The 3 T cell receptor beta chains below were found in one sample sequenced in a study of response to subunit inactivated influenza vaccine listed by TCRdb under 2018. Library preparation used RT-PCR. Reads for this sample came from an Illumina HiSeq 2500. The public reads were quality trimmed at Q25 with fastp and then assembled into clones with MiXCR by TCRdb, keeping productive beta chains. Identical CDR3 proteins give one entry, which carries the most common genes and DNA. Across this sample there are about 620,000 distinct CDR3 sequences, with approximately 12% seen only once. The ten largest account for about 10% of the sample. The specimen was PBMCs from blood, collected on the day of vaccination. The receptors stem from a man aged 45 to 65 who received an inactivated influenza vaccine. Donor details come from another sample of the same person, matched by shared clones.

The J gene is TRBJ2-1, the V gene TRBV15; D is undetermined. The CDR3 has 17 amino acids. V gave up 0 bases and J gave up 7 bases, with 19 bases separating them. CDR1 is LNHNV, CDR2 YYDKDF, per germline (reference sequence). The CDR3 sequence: CATSRDLHSSSRNEQFF. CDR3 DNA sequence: TGTGCCACCAGCAGAGACCTCCACAGCTCTTCCAGGAATGAGCAGTTCTTC.

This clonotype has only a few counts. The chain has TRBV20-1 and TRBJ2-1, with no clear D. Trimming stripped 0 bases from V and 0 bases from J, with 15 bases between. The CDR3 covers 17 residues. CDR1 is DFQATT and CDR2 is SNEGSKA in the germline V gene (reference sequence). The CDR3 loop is CSARDVSEEISYNEQFF. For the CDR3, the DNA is TGCAGTGCTAGAGATGTTAGTGAGGAAATCTCCTACAATGAGCAGTTCTTC.

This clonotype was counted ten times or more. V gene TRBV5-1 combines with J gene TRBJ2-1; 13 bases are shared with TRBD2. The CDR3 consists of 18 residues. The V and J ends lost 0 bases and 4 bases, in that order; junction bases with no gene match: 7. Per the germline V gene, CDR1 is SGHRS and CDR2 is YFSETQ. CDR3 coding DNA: TGCGCCAGCAGCTTGGAGGGACTAGCGGGATATAGATACAATGAGCAGTTCTTC. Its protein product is CASSLEGLAGYRYNEQFF.